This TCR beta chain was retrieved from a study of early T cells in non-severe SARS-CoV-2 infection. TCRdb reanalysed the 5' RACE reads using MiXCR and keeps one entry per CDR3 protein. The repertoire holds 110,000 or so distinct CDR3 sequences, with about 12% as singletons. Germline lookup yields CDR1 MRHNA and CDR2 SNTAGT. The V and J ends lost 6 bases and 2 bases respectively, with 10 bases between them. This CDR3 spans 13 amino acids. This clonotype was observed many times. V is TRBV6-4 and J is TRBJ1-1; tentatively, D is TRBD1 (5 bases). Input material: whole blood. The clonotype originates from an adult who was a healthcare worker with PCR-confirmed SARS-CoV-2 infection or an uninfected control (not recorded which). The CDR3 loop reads CASRGGSNTEAFF. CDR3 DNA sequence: TGTGCCAGCAGGGGGGGGAGCAACACTGAAGCTTTCTTT.